These T cell receptor beta chains were read from a single sample in a study of shared clonotypes between healthy human individuals. TCRdb's table, derived via immunoSEQ multiplex PCR, lists solely in-frame clones and lacks some. The sample lists roughly 770,000 clones, 96% occurring once. The material sequenced was naive CD8+ T cells sorted from blood. Source of these receptors: a man aged 25 to 45 in good health. Both conserved end residues are part of each CDR3. Fields, in order: V gene, D gene, J gene, CDR3 length, clone size, CDR3 DNA, CDR3 protein. A D gene is named only where the DNA matches it firmly. Not every row has a clone size; where given, it reads once, few, many or a size class.

V gene: TRBV14; D gene: NA; J gene: TRBJ2-4; CDR3 length: 12; clone size: NA; CDR3 DNA: TGTGCCAGCAGTACGGTGGGGAACATTCAGTACTTC; CDR3 protein: CASSTVGNIQYF
V gene: TRBV28; D gene: NA; J gene: TRBJ1-1; CDR3 length: 16; clone size: NA; CDR3 DNA: TGTGCCAGCAGTCCCGAGGTGGTTTTCCCCGACACTGAAGCTTTCTTT; CDR3 protein: CASSPEVVFPDTEAFF
V gene: TRBV5-1; D gene: TRBD1; J gene: TRBJ2-7; CDR3 length: 14; clone size: NA; CDR3 DNA: TGCGCCAGCAGCATCGACAGGGGGCAGGTCGAGCAGTACTTC; CDR3 protein: CASSIDRGQVEQYF
V gene: TRBV6-1; D gene: NA; J gene: TRBJ2-7; CDR3 length: 15; clone size: few; CDR3 DNA: TGTGCCAGCAGTGAAGTTCAAGCGGTCTCCTACGAGCAGTACTTC; CDR3 protein: CASSEVQAVSYEQYF
V gene: TRBV7-8; D gene: NA; J gene: TRBJ2-7; CDR3 length: 15; clone size: once; CDR3 DNA: TGTGCCAGCAGCCCAGGGGGGGGAACAGTTTACGAGCAGTACTTC; CDR3 protein: CASSPGGGTVYEQYF
V gene: TRBV11-2; D gene: NA; J gene: TRBJ2-7; CDR3 length: 16; clone size: NA; CDR3 DNA: TGTGCCAGCAGCGATTCAAGCAACAGCGTCTCCTACGAGCAGTACTTC; CDR3 protein: CASSDSSNSVSYEQYF
V gene: TRBV5-4; D gene: NA; J gene: TRBJ2-5; CDR3 length: 13; clone size: NA; CDR3 DNA: TGTGTCAGCAGCCCTGAGAATCTAGGACGTCAGTACTTC; CDR3 protein: CVSSPENLGRQYF
V gene: TRBV5-4; D gene: NA; J gene: TRBJ2-7; CDR3 length: 13; clone size: NA; CDR3 DNA: TGTGCCAGCAGTATCGACGGTAACTACGAGCAGTACTTC; CDR3 protein: CASSIDGNYEQYF
V gene: TRBV5-5; D gene: TRBD1; J gene: TRBJ2-7; CDR3 length: 15; clone size: NA; CDR3 DNA: TGTGCCAGCAGCCGTTGGGACAGGGGGCAAGTCGAGCAGTACTTC; CDR3 protein: CASSRWDRGQVEQYF
V gene: TRBV7-9; D gene: TRBD2; J gene: TRBJ2-7; CDR3 length: 15; clone size: NA; CDR3 DNA: TGTGCCAGCAGCTCCCTAGCGGGATTCTCCTACGAGCAGTACTTC; CDR3 protein: CASSSLAGFSYEQYF
V gene: TRBV28; D gene: NA; J gene: TRBJ2-5; CDR3 length: 12; clone size: once; CDR3 DNA: TGTGCCAGCAGCCAGGGGAGAAAGACCCAGTACTTC; CDR3 protein: CASSQGRKTQYF
V gene: TRBV19; D gene: TRBD1; J gene: TRBJ2-1; CDR3 length: 15; clone size: NA; CDR3 DNA: TGTGCCAGTAGTATAGGGACAGGGGGCTTCAATGAGCAGTTCTTC; CDR3 protein: CASSIGTGGFNEQFF
V gene: TRBV12-5; D gene: NA; J gene: TRBJ2-7; CDR3 length: 16; clone size: NA; CDR3 DNA: TGTGCTAGTGGTTTGGTAGGACAGGGAGGGATGGGCGAGCAGTACTTC; CDR3 protein: CASGLVGQGGMGEQYF
V gene: TRBV7-6; D gene: TRBD1; J gene: TRBJ2-7; CDR3 length: 15; clone size: NA; CDR3 DNA: TGTGCCAGCAGCTTAGGGAAGGGGGCTATTTACGAGCAGTACTTC; CDR3 protein: CASSLGKGAIYEQYF
V gene: TRBV14; D gene: NA; J gene: TRBJ2-7; CDR3 length: 11; clone size: NA; CDR3 DNA: TGTGCCAGCAGCCACAGTTACGAGCAGTACTTC; CDR3 protein: CASSHSYEQYF
V gene: TRBV12-5; D gene: NA; J gene: TRBJ2-1; CDR3 length: 15; clone size: NA; CDR3 DNA: TGTGCTAGTGGTTTGGGATTCGACAGGAACAATGAGCAGTTCTTC; CDR3 protein: CASGLGFDRNNEQFF
V gene: TRBV2; D gene: NA; J gene: TRBJ2-1; CDR3 length: 15; clone size: once; CDR3 DNA: TGTGCCAGCAGTGAAGCCCCCTCAACTTATGATGAGCAGTTCTTC; CDR3 protein: CASSEAPSTYDEQFF